This TCR beta chain was sequenced for a study of T cells in Graves' hyperthyroidism and ophthalmopathy. This CDR3 spans 14 amino acids. Trimming removed 4 bases at V and 2 bases at J, with 12 bases between. Germline CDR1 reads MNHEY; CDR2 reads SVGEGT. TCR beta CDR3 regions were amplified from RNA transcripts. Initially, a first-round RT-PCR of the TCR CDR3 employed the HTBI primer set. TCRdb reprocessed the multiplex PCR reads via MiXCR and lists one record per CDR3 protein. The table records 550,000 to 700,000 distinct CDR3 sequences, roughly 14% of them present only once. This clonotype was observed at least ten times.

The sequenced sample was blood. The chain combines TRBV6-2 or TRBV6-3 with TRBJ2-7; D could derive from TRBD1 or TRBD2 (5 bases each). This TCR was sampled from a middle-aged woman with Graves' ophthalmopathy. The CDR3 DNA sequence: TGTGCCAGCAGTTGGGGGACGGCTCCCTACGAGCAGTACTTC. Translation gives CASSWGTAPYEQYF.